These 8 T cell receptor beta chains were sequenced from one sample in a study of blood T cell repertoires in COVID-19. This table comes from immunoSEQ multiplex PCR, and its TCRdb copy is limited to in-frame clones, with some not included. The repertoire holds approximately 100,000 clones, with roughly 75% as singletons. Sequencing was carried out using peripheral blood. These receptors were collected from a human donor in a cohort sampled during active or convalescent COVID-19.

The gene calls are TRBV7-9 and TRBJ2-3; weak D call: TRBD1 (5 bases). Trimming removed 3 bases at V and 0 bases at J, with 10 bases between. The CDR3 has 15 amino acids. Germline V gene data show CDR1 as SEHNR and CDR2 as FQNEAQ (reference sequence). The CDR3 reads CASSFQGSSTDTQYF. The CDR3 nucleotides are TGTGCCAGCAGCTTTCAGGGCTCTAGCACAGATACGCAGTATTTT.

The V and J genes are TRBV2 and TRBJ1-4; a weak D match, TRBD1 (5 bases). The CDR3 runs to 16 residues. The germline V gene has CDR1 SNHLY and CDR2 FYNNEI. Trimming shortened V by 7 bases and J by 0 bases, and 15 bases separated the two germline ends. The CDR3: CASTERSGATNEKLFF. The CDR3 nucleotides read TGTGCCAGCACCGAAAGGTCGGGGGCAACTAATGAAAAACTGTTTTTT.

This chain uses TRBV7-9 with TRBJ2-7, with D maybe TRBD2 (5 bases). The CDR3 covers 15 residues. Trimming took off 0 bases at V and 3 bases at J, with 12 bases between the two ends. Germline loops: CDR1 SEHNR, CDR2 FQNEAQ (reference sequence). The CDR3 DNA is TGTGCCAGCAGCTTAGCGCTGTCGGGATTCTACGAGCAGTACTTC. Translated: CASSLALSGFYEQYF. The entire variable domain, with the rest obtained from reference TRBV7-9 and TRBJ2-7, is as follows: DTGVSQNPRHKITKRGQNVTFRCDPISEHNRLYWYRQTLGQGPEFLTYFQNEAQLEKSRLLSDRFSAERPKGSFSTLEIQRTEQGDSAMYLCASSLALSGFYEQYFGPGTRLTVT.

The chain carries TRBV5-8 and TRBJ2-7, with a possible D match to TRBD1 (5 bases). The CDR3 has 13 residues. V lost 0 bases to trimming and J lost 2 bases, with 6 bases between them. Germline values: CDR1 SGHTS, CDR2 YDEGEE. CDR3 in DNA: TGTGCCAGCAGCTTGGGGGGCCCCTACGAGCAGTACTTC. Its protein product is CASSLGGPYEQYF.

This clone was observed a single time. V and J are TRBV4-3 and TRBJ1-4; 7 bases align to TRBD1. J was trimmed by 4 bases and V by 0 bases; bases with no gene match: 5. Germline loops: CDR1 LGHNA, CDR2 YSLEER. This CDR3 has 16 residues. For the CDR3, the DNA is TGCGCCAGCAGCCAAGATAGGGCAGGGGGTAATGAAAAACTGTTTTTT. Translated: CASSQDRAGGNEKLFF.

This clone was detected once. The gene calls are TRBV2 and TRBJ2-4; TRBD2 is a possible D gene (6 bases). The germline gives CDR1 SNHLY, CDR2 FYNNEI. The CDR3 has 14 amino acids. V shed 2 bases and J shed 9 bases, with 14 bases lying between them. The CDR3 spells CASSESGLAFIQYF. Written as DNA, the CDR3 is TGTGCCAGCAGTGAATCGGGGCTAGCGTTCATTCAGTACTTC.

This chain uses TRBV3-1 (or the pseudogene TRBV3-2) with TRBJ1-1; the match to TRBD1 covers 8 bases. V shed 4 bases and J 3 bases; nucleotides not matched to a gene: 4. Germline CDR1 LGHDT, CDR2 YNNKEL (reference sequence). The CDR3 loop spans 14 amino acids. The CDR3 region is CASSPKTGDTEAFF. As DNA, the CDR3 is TGTGCCAGCAGCCCCAAGACAGGGGACACTGAAGCTTTCTTT.

This chain connects TRBV6-2 or TRBV6-3 to TRBJ1-2; D is unclear. CDR3 length: 13 residues. Germline-derived CDR1 and CDR2 are MNHEY and SVGEGT. V shed 8 bases and J shed 1 base, with 11 bases lying between them. The DNA for the CDR3 is TGTGCCAGCCGCCCAGGACTTAACTATGGCTACACCTTC. Translating gives CASRPGLNYGYTF.